The rows below give T cell receptor beta chains drawn from one sample of a study of cytomegalovirus exposure and HLA in healthy donors. Sequencing was performed with immunoSEQ multiplex PCR; in TCRdb, only in-frame clones are kept and a portion is missing. Among 95,000 to 150,000 clones, about four fifths were seen once, and the ten largest hold roughly 3.5%. Sequenced: PBMCs. The receptors here all came from a woman in her thirties or forties in good health and CMV-seropositive. Each CDR3 is given with its conserved first and last residue.

v_gene	j_gene	CDR3aa
TRBV7-6	TRBJ1-1	CASSLVVDQAMNTEAFF
TRBV27	TRBJ1-1	CASSSTGVANTEAFF
TRBV5-1	TRBJ1-1	CASSDRTAPGRTEAFF
TRBV27	TRBJ2-5	CASSWGRTQYF
TRBV2	TRBJ2-5	CASSESRAETQYF
TRBV29-1	TRBJ2-3	CSVGGQGVFTDTQYF
TRBV7-6	TRBJ2-1	CASSLVLERKYNEQFF
TRBV13	TRBJ2-7	CASSNRDRVLYEQYF
TRBV27	TRBJ2-1	CASSLPRDRVGGRQFF
TRBV28	TRBJ1-2	CASRLRTSGYTF
TRBV4-2	TRBJ1-5	CASSHRDSPNQPQHF
TRBV2	TRBJ2-3	CASSSGLAGITDTQYF
TRBV18	TRBJ1-5	CASSLLPAEINNQPQHF
TRBV4-3	TRBJ2-1	CASSQGGSDNEQFF
TRBV9	TRBJ1-2	CASSTPDQRSNYGYTF
TRBV5-8	TRBJ2-7	CASSPLLGLMAGGTYEQYF
TRBV7-8	TRBJ1-1	CASAGTGGGTEAFF
TRBV9	TRBJ1-1	CASSVQGQNTEAFF
TRBV30	TRBJ1-2	CAWRRQDIHGYTF
TRBV19	TRBJ2-2	CASSMPPRGTGELFF
TRBV7-9	TRBJ2-1	CASSLREGTNNEQFF
TRBV23-1	TRBJ1-5	CASSQSNRGLDQPQHF
TRBV6-1	TRBJ2-5	CASRVAERHQETQYF
TRBV5-1	TRBJ2-5	CASSTEGLKTQYF
TRBV7-9	TRBJ2-1	CASSLVSPNSGRAYNEQFF
TRBV5-1	TRBJ1-5	CASSLSGLNQPQHF
TRBV4-2	TRBJ2-7	CASSQEEAGVSYEQYF
TRBV28	TRBJ1-2	CASLTGTFNYGYTF
TRBV4-2	TRBJ2-7	CASSPQGGLAFCEQYF
TRBV5-1	TRBJ2-5	CASSLGLAGVQETQYF
TRBV5-1	TRBJ1-2	CASSTGQGALQGYTF
TRBV5-6	TRBJ2-7	CASSPGGQGRYEQYF
TRBV28	TRBJ2-7	CASSLGLANNEQYF
TRBV7-8	TRBJ2-2	CASSLGTGAHTGELFF
TRBV9	TRBJ1-4	CASSVTGTGKKLFF
TRBV2	TRBJ2-7	CASSQTAPSSYEQYF
TRBV27	TRBJ2-7	CASSWLAGPSEQYF
TRBV5-1	TRBJ2-5	CASSLVGVLETQYF
TRBV6-4	TRBJ2-2	CASSLAGGPGELFF